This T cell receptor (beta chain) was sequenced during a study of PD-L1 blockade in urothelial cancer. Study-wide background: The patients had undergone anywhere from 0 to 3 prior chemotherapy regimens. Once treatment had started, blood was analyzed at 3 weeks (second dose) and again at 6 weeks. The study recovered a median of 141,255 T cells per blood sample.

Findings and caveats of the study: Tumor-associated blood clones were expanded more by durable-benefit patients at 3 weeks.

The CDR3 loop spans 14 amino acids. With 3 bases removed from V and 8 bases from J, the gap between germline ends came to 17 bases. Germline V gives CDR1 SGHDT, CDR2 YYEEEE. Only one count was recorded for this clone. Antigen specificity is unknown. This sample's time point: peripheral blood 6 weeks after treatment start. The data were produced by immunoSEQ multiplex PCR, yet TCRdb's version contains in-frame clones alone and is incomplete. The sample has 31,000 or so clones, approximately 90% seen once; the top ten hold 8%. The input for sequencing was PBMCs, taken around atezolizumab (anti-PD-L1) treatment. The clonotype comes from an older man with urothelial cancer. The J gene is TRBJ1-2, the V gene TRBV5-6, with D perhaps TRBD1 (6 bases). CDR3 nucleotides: TGTGCCAGCAGCTCTCCTCTCAGGGGTAGCGGCTACACCTTC. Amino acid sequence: CASSSPLRGSGYTF.